The present entry profiles one TCR beta chain with its context. A much larger clone lies one base from this, so it may be a read error. MiXCR, run by TCRdb on the 5' RACE reads, gives a single entry per CDR3 protein. The data show roughly 1,500,000 distinct CDR3 sequences, with about 30% seen just once and roughly 0.3% held by the top ten. The data were obtained in a study of identical twins. Germline V gene data show CDR1 as LGHNA and CDR2 as YNFKEQ. The CDR3 spans 16 residues. Sequencing used cord blood. The rearrangement joins TRBV4-2 to TRBJ2-1; 9 nucleotides align to TRBD2. This clonotype was sampled from a newborn girl in good health. The CDR3 spells CASSQVSTSGYSEQFF. The CDR3 coding sequence is TGTGCCAGCAGCCAAGTCTCGACTAGCGGCTACAGTGAGCAGTTCTTC.